The source of this T cell receptor beta chain is a study of regulatory T cells in long-lasting Graves disease (dated by TCRdb to about 2021). Background on the whole study: Antithyroid drugs had been taken for less than 3 months by newly diagnosed Graves' disease patients. Peripheral blood TCR sequencing and RNA sequencing compared persistent Graves' disease patients with newly diagnosed Graves' disease patients. The study took place in China and was registered as a clinical trial. A total of around 35 samples underwent TCR sequencing, from some 13 patients with persistent Graves' disease and about 20 patients with newly diagnosed Graves' disease. The paper's findings and limits, for the study overall: Persistent disease showed preferential use of TRBV28, TRBJ1-2 and TRBJ2-5, whereas newly diagnosed disease favored TRBV20-1 and TRBJ2-1. The authors acknowledged the small sample size as a limitation that may reduce accuracy. Only the TCR beta chain was sequenced and analyzed. Lower TCR Shannon entropy and fewer highly expanded clones were observed in persistent Graves' disease patients than in newly diagnosed patients, which suggested clonal expansion. Only peripheral blood was studied, because thyroid tissue, the primary lesion, was inaccessible. A larger number of public clonotypes was shared among persistent patients (more than 2,500) than among newly diagnosed patients (roughly 930).

This clonotype was observed at least ten times. Its antigen is still unknown. No much larger clone exists at a distance of one base, and base qualities are not known. Receptor amplification or capture employed multiplex PCR. This sample was sequenced with an Illumina HiSeq 4000. iRepertoire HTBI primers and Arm-PCR amplification of CDR3 regions were used to construct TCR beta libraries. Before sequencing, the PCR products went through gel purification. In the paper's pipeline: Gene usage analysis of CDR3 amino acid clonotypes relied on the approximately 62 TRBV and about 13 TRBJ segments identified across samples. Filtered high-quality paired reads were merged into contigs using COPE and FqMerger. BLAST was used to align contigs to the IMGT TRBV, TRBD and TRBJ reference genes, and CDR3 was defined following IMGT. Highly expanded clones were defined as clonotypes with a frequency above 0.1%. Shannon entropy was used to measure repertoire diversity, and the Gini coefficient was used to measure V-J evenness. A clonotype found in more than one individual was treated as public. The public reads were quality trimmed at Q25 with fastp and then assembled into clones with MiXCR by TCRdb, keeping productive beta chains. Rows are combined by CDR3 protein, so each entry shows the most common genes and DNA. These V and J calls rely on TCRdb rather than the paper's analysis. The sample table contains about 240,000 distinct CDR3 sequences; only one count was recorded for around 20% of them. Approximately 14% of the sample is in the top ten clones.

V sheds 1 base and J sheds 2 bases, leaving 5 bases between their ends. From a lookup of the germline V gene, CDR1 and CDR2 are SQVTM and ANQGSEA. Reading from cysteine to phenylalanine, the CDR3 counts 12 amino acids. Only the CDR3 region is kept as DNA, spanning 36 bases read in frame from base 1. In light of the paper, this sample's time point label describes: newly diagnosed GD, antithyroid drugs for less than 3 months. For both TCR sequencing and RNA sequencing, RNA was extracted from PBMCs in TRIzol. Graves' disease was diagnosed according to American Thyroid Association guidelines. The patients came from an endocrinology department in Xi'an, China. Each patient gave approximately 8.8 milliliters of peripheral blood, collected in an EDTA anticoagulant tube. Ficoll Paque Plus density gradient separation was used to isolate PBMCs, and no further T cell sorting was done. An Agilent 2100 Bioanalyzer and agarose gel were used to assess RNA quality, and a NanoDrop 2000 was used to measure RNA concentration.

This clonotype was obtained from a female donor with Graves disease. Material: peripheral blood mononuclear cells (PBMCs), obtained at new diagnosis, from a patient treated with antithyroid drugs. The rearranged segments are TRBV29-1 and TRBJ1-2; no D gene can be assigned with confidence. DNA sequence: TGCAGCGTTGAAGGCCAGAACTATGGCTACACCTTC. This codes for CSVEGQNYGYTF.